This T cell receptor beta chain derives from a study of naive and memory T cell subsets. A note on this clonotype: The antigen is unknown.

Two oligonucleotides, mixed equimolar, formed the beta constant-region primer covering TRBC1 and TRBC2. The ligated cDNA underwent four PCR rounds using SP2 and nested alpha and beta constant-region primers. Via MiXCR, TCRdb re-called the UMI-ligation and nested PCR reads, giving one row per CDR3 protein. The sample carries about 140,000 distinct CDR3 sequences, approximately 18% recorded once. Regarding the study as a whole: In CD4 and CD8 cells, diversity dropped from naive through EMRA. Especially in CD8 cells, naive repertoires contained a few larger clonotypes, possibly CD45RA-re-expressing memory cells. Between naive and memory subsets, TCR abundance power law exponents differed.

Sequenced sample: naive CD8+ T cells from blood. The origin of this receptor is a human donor in good health.

CDR3 region: CASSSSGTGYHEQFF. DNA for the CDR3: TGTGCCAGCAGCTCCTCCGGGACAGGGTACCATGAGCAGTTCTTC. This chain joins TRBV13 and TRBJ2-1; 9 bases match TRBD1. CDR3 length: 15 residues. The V gene's germline CDR1 is PRHDT and CDR2 FYEKMQ (reference sequence). J lost 8 bases, V lost 4 bases, and 9 bases had no gene match.